Listed here are 21 T cell receptor beta chains from one sample, sequenced in a study of blood T cells in healthy people across ages. A J-beta primer mix and a sample-barcoded 5' primer were used in a second PCR of about 7 to 12 cycles. TCRdb ran MiXCR on the 5' RACE reads and lists one entry per CDR3 protein. The repertoire holds fewer than 1.5 million distinct CDR3 sequences, with around two fifths as singletons. The sequencing input was blood. Source of these receptors: a woman younger than 35 in good health.

The chain joins TRBV20-1 to TRBJ2-1, with D uncertain. This CDR3 spans 13 amino acids. The V gene lost 4 bases and the J gene lost 0 bases, with 7 bases spanning the gap. Germline V CDR1 and CDR2: DFQATT, SNEGSKA (reference sequence). The chain's CDR3 is CSAIEVSYNEQFF. CDR3 in DNA: TGCAGTGCTATAGAGGTCTCCTACAATGAGCAGTTCTTC.

This clonotype occurred a few times. The V call is TRBV5-1, the J call TRBJ2-3; TRBD2 agrees at 8 bases. With V trimmed by 3 bases and J by 4 bases, 10 bases remained unmatched. CDR3 size: 16 residues. Germline V CDR1 and CDR2: SGHRS, YFSETQ. The CDR3 nucleotides read TGCGCCAGCAGCTCCCTCCCCGGGGGGGGTTCAGATACGCAGTATTTT. Amino acids: CASSSLPGGGSDTQYF.

In its sample, this clonotype was seen a few times. This rearrangement joins TRBV11-2 to TRBJ2-1, with D unresolved. V was cut by 5 bases and J by 6 bases, with 14 bases left in between. The CDR3 contains 14 residues. Looked up from germline, CDR1 is SGHAT and CDR2 is FQNNGV. CDR3 in DNA: TGTGCCAGCAGCCACACACCCCAGAGCAATGAGCAGTTCTTC. Amino acid sequence: CASSHTPQSNEQFF.

Concerning this clonotype: At one end, the junction sequence differs from germline, possibly due to a read error. The chain employs TRBV7-6 and TRBJ2-7, with 9 positions matching TRBD1. Germline CDR1 is SGHVS and CDR2 is FNYEAQ. CDR3 length: 15 amino acids. CDR3 coding DNA: TGTGCCAGCACCTTACGGACAGGGGCCTCCTACGAGCAGTACTTC. The encoded protein is CASTLRTGASYEQYF.

This clonotype was found a few times. The J gene is TRBJ1-6, the V gene TRBV27; weak D call: TRBD1 (5 bases). V shed 1 base and J shed 7 bases, with 8 bases lying between them. The CDR3 totals 14 residues. Germline lookup yields CDR1 MNHEY and CDR2 SMNVEV (reference sequence). The CDR3 region is CASSLWGRNSPLHF. The CDR3 DNA sequence: TGTGCCAGCAGTTTATGGGGCCGGAATTCACCCCTCCACTTT.

V gene TRBV7-9 combines with J gene TRBJ2-7; TRBD2 is a possible D gene (5 bases). V lost 4 bases and J 2 bases, leaving 21 bases between the germline ends. CDR1 is SEHNR and CDR2 is FQNEAQ in the germline V gene (reference sequence). This CDR3 contains 17 residues. The DNA of the CDR3 is TGTGCCAGCAGCTCTCTAGACGTTGGACTGGACCCCTACGAGCAGTACTTC. Its translation is CASSSLDVGLDPYEQYF.

The rearrangement links TRBV25-1 to TRBJ2-2; 8 nucleotides match TRBD2. V lost 8 bases, J lost 5 bases, and 7 bases stayed unmatched. The CDR3 is 14 amino acids. The germline V gene encodes CDR1 MGHDK and CDR2 SYGVNS. CDR3 nucleotides: TGTGCCAGCCGACCGGGGGGGGTGACCGGGGAGCTGTTTTTT. Residues: CASRPGGVTGELFF.

V usage is TRBV28 and J usage is TRBJ2-7; TRBD1 matches 8 bases. CDR1 MDHEN and CDR2 SYDVKM come from the germline V gene. This CDR3 is 14 amino acids long. The V gene end was trimmed by 8 bases and the J gene end by 6 bases; junction bases not matched to a gene: 12. The CDR3 loop is CASATTGVRREQYF. The CDR3 DNA reads TGTGCCAGCGCAACGACAGGGGTCAGGCGCGAGCAGTACTTC.

The chain is built from TRBV10-3 and TRBJ2-7; possible D gene TRBD2, 5 bases. Germline V gene sequence: CDR1 ENHRY, CDR2 SYGVKD. Trimming removed 0 bases at V and 6 bases at J, with 9 bases between. The CDR3 runs to 13 residues. The CDR3 bases are TGTGCCATCAGTGAGTCGACGGCGGGCGAGCAGTACTTC. It translates to CAISESTAGEQYF.

A few counts support this clonotype. The chain combines TRBV27 with TRBJ1-5, with D possibly matching TRBD1 (5 bases). The V and J ends lost 4 bases and 3 bases respectively, with 10 bases between them. The V gene's germline CDR1 is MNHEY and CDR2 SMNVEV (reference sequence). This CDR3 is 14 amino acids long. The CDR3 loop reads CASSSRGYNQPQHF. In DNA, the CDR3 is TGTGCCAGCAGTTCTAGGGGCTACAATCAGCCCCAGCATTTT.

This clonotype has more than one count but fewer than ten. The chain combines TRBV12-3 or TRBV12-4 with TRBJ2-1, with TRBD2 matching over 9 bases. V was pared by 5 bases and J by 13 bases, with 3 bases of the junction left unmatched. This CDR3 spans 11 amino acids. The CDR3 nucleotides read TGTGCCAGCAGTGGGGGGACTAGCCAGTTCTTC. This codes for CASSGGTSQFF.

V usage is TRBV2 and J usage is TRBJ1-6, with a weak D call TRBD1 (5 bases). Between the trimmed V and J ends, which lost 4 bases and 11 bases, there was a span of 15 bases. The CDR3 totals 14 residues. Germline V gene lookup returns CDR1 SNHLY and CDR2 FYNNEI. CDR3 in DNA: TGTGCCAGCAGTGGGAGAATGGGGACGGCACCCCTCCACTTT. Its protein product is CASSGRMGTAPLHF.

The table lists this clonotype with a few counts. This sequence joins TRBV27 and TRBJ2-7, with 11 bases aligning to TRBD2. The length of the CDR3 is 16 residues. V trimming: 6 bases; J trimming: 1 base; junction bases outside the gene matches: 8. CDR1 is MNHEY, CDR2 SMNVEV, per germline (reference sequence). The CDR3 DNA sequence: TGTGCCAGCAGGGAGACTAGCGGGAAGGTATCCTACGAGCAGTACTTC. This gives the protein CASRETSGKVSYEQYF.

The V and J genes are TRBV7-2 and TRBJ2-7; D gene ambiguous. The CDR3 is 14 residues long. With 3 bases removed from V and 5 bases from J, the gap between germline ends came to 14 bases. The germline gives CDR1 SGHTA, CDR2 FQGNSA. For the CDR3, the DNA is TGTGCCAGCAGCTTTTATCATGCAGAGGACGAGCAGTACTTC. Residues: CASSFYHAEDEQYF.

This clonotype was recorded a few times. The gene calls are TRBV7-9 and TRBJ2-7; the match to TRBD2 covers 11 bases. CDR3 length: 16 residues. The V segment lost 6 bases and the J segment 2 bases; nucleotides outside the gene matches: 9. The germline CDR1 and CDR2 sequences are SEHNR and FQNEAQ (reference sequence). In DNA form, the CDR3 reads TGTGCCAGCAGTTATACCGGGACTAGCGGTGCCTACGAGCAGTACTTC. It translates to CASSYTGTSGAYEQYF.

In this sample, this clonotype turned up a few times. The V gene is TRBV12-3 or TRBV12-4, the J gene TRBJ2-5, with 9 bases that match TRBD2. The CDR3 extends over 17 amino acids. V lost 8 bases to trimming and J lost 5 bases; unmatched junction nucleotides: 18. The CDR3 spells CASLPVRSSGMSETQYF. CDR3 DNA sequence: TGTGCCAGCCTCCCTGTTAGGTCTAGCGGGATGTCTGAGACCCAGTACTTC.

This clonotype was detected a few times. This chain connects TRBV6-2 or TRBV6-3 to TRBJ1-4, with TRBD1 as a possible D gene (5 bases). V dropped 4 bases and J dropped 0 bases, with 15 bases sitting between them. The CDR3 has 17 residues. The germline gives CDR1 MNHEY, CDR2 SVGEGT. The CDR3 protein is CASSSGGGESTNEKLFF. CDR3 in DNA: TGTGCCAGCAGTTCTGGCGGAGGGGAATCAACTAATGAAAAACTGTTTTTT.

This clonotype was observed a handful of times. The chain combines TRBV29-1 with TRBJ2-1, with D tentatively TRBD1 (6 bases). V gave up 7 bases and J gave up 2 bases, with 15 bases separating them. Germline V gives CDR1 SQVTM, CDR2 ANQGSEA. This CDR3 region has 14 residues. The CDR3, as DNA: TGCAGCGCCCAGACAGGTCTCGCCTACAATGAGCAGTTCTTC. It encodes CSAQTGLAYNEQFF.

This clonotype was recorded only once. CDR3 region: CSAREGGDVETQYF. CDR3 bases: TGCAGTGCTAGAGAGGGGGGCGACGTGGAGACCCAGTACTTC. The gene calls are TRBV20-1 and TRBJ2-5, with D perhaps TRBD1 or TRBD2 (6 bases each). V lost 0 bases and J lost 5, with 13 bases in between. This CDR3 region has 14 residues. The V gene's germline CDR1 is DFQATT and CDR2 SNEGSKA (reference sequence).

The table lists this clonotype with a few counts. V gene TRBV7-9 combines with J gene TRBJ2-1, with D perhaps matching TRBD1 or TRBD2 (6 bases each). The CDR3 is 12 residues long. The germline V gene has CDR1 SEHNR and CDR2 FQNEAQ (reference sequence). Trimming took off 7 bases at V and 4 bases at J, with 8 bases between the two ends. CDR3 sequence: CASKGGYNEQFF. As DNA, the CDR3 is TGTGCCAGCAAGGGGGGTTACAATGAGCAGTTCTTC.

With respect to this clonotype: At one boundary the junction diverges from the germline segment, which might be a read error. V usage is TRBV5-6 and J usage is TRBJ2-3; TRBD1 aligns across 8 bases. Germline lookup yields CDR1 SGHDT and CDR2 YYEEEE. This CDR3 spans 14 amino acids. CDR3 protein: CASSRDRGADMQYF. The CDR3 bases are TGTGCCAGCAGCCGCGACAGGGGTGCAGATATGCAGTATTTT.